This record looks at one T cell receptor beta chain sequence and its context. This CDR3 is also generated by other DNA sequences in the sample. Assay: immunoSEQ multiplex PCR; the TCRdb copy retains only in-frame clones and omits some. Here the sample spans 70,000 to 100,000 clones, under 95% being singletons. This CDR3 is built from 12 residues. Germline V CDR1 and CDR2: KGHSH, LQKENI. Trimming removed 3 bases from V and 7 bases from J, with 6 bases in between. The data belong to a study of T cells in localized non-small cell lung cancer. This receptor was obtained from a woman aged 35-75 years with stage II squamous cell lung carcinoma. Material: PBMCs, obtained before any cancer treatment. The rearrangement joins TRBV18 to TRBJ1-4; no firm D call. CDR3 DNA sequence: TGTGCCAGCTCACCCCGTGGTGAAAAACTGTTTTTT. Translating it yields CASSPRGEKLFF.